A single sample is the source of the 24 T cell receptor beta chains below, sequenced in a study of immune heterogeneity within non-small cell lung tumors (dated by TCRdb to the late 2010s). This sample was sequenced with a HiSeq X Ten. A multiplex PCR system amplified the TCR beta CDR3 region, with a first 10-cycle round using 32 V-gene forward and 13 J-gene reverse primers. TCRdb reprocessed the public reads (quality trimming at Q25 with fastp, clone calling with MiXCR) and kept in-frame beta chains. Rows with one shared CDR3 protein collapse into an entry with the most common genes and DNA. For this sample the table gives 20,000 or so distinct CDR3 sequences, of which 25% to 30% were detected only once. The ten largest clonotypes hold over 3.5% of the sample. For the TCR template, genomic DNA was extracted from bulk tumor tissue, and 600 ng of gDNA was amplified for each sample. Multiple biopsies per primary tumor were taken during surgery, spaced as far apart as possible within the tumor mass. The study cohort was described as untreated, and the patients were newly diagnosed NSCLC cases having curative surgery.

Sequencing input: lung tumor tissue. Source of these receptors: a man aged 40-49 years with non-small cell lung cancer.

The sample holds a few counts of this clonotype. This chain connects TRBV3-1 to TRBJ2-7, with a possible D match to TRBD2 (6 bases). V lost 3 bases, J lost 4 bases, and 16 bases lay in between. The length of the CDR3 is 15 residues. Per germline, CDR1 LGHDT and CDR2 YNNKEL (reference sequence). CDR3 sequence reads: CASSHGGTAPYEQYF. CDR3 DNA sequence: TGTGCCAGCAGCCATGGAGGGACCGCCCCATACGAGCAGTACTTC.

The chain has TRBV25-1 and TRBJ1-1; D not resolved. This CDR3 is 12 amino acids long. Trimming removed 3 bases from V and 7 bases from J, with 9 bases in between. Germline lookup yields CDR1 MGHDK and CDR2 SYGVNS. The CDR3 nucleotides are TGTGCCAGCAGTGATTCGGTACTTGAAGCTTTCTTT. It codes for CASSDSVLEAFF.

A note on this clonotype: A read error may explain this, as a much larger clone is one base away. The chain combines TRBV6-2 or TRBV6-3 with TRBJ2-7, with D possibly being TRBD1 (6 bases). There are 15 residues in the CDR3. Per the germline V gene, CDR1 is MNHEY and CDR2 is SVGEGT. V was pared by 1 base and J by 3 bases, with 13 bases between. The chain's CDR3 is CASSYLRGSGYEQYF. In nucleotides, the CDR3 is TGTGCCAGCAGTTACTTGAGGGGGAGTGGCTACGAGCAGTACTTC.

This chain connects TRBV28 to TRBJ1-1, with D maybe TRBD1 (6 bases). From germline, CDR1 is MDHEN and CDR2 SYDVKM. CDR3 size: 16 residues. Trimming removed 3 bases from V and 6 bases from J, with 20 bases in between. The CDR3 DNA is TGTGCCAGCAGTTTGGGCTGGCGGACAGTGGACCCTGAAGCTTTCTTT. Translation: CASSLGWRTVDPEAFF.

Note on this clonotype: A much more abundant neighbour one base away suggests this may be a read error. The chain recombines TRBV14 with TRBJ2-7; TRBD2 matches at 8 bases. From germline, CDR1 is SGHDN and CDR2 FVKESK. The CDR3 extends over 12 amino acids. V lost 4 bases to trimming and J lost 10 bases; unmatched junction nucleotides: 6. The CDR3 loop is CASSLVAGHQYF. CDR3 DNA: TGTGCCAGCAGCCTTGTAGCGGGGCATCAGTACTTC.

This clonotype was seen many times. V gene TRBV10-3 combines with J gene TRBJ2-7; TRBD1 might be the D (5 bases). V lost 0 bases, J lost 5 bases, and 23 bases lay in between. The germline gives CDR1 ENHRY, CDR2 SYGVKD. The CDR3 covers 18 residues. This CDR3 reads CAISESQGDFYAAHEQYF. In DNA form, the CDR3 reads TGTGCCATCAGTGAGTCACAAGGGGATTTCTACGCCGCACACGAGCAGTACTTC.

This clonotype rates as medium-sized. J is TRBJ1-1 and V is TRBV2; D is possibly TRBD1 (6 bases). Between the trimmed V and J ends, which lost 7 bases and 3 bases, there was a span of 15 bases. The germline V gene has CDR1 SNHLY and CDR2 FYNNEI. The CDR3 sequence is 14 residues long. The CDR3 sequence: CASNYQGWDTEAFF. CDR3 DNA sequence: TGTGCCAGCAATTACCAGGGGTGGGACACTGAAGCTTTCTTT.

This clonotype is labeled as medium-sized (0.01 to 0.1%). The chain has TRBV28 and TRBJ1-5; weak D call: TRBD1 (6 bases). Germline CDR1 is MDHEN and CDR2 is SYDVKM. Trimming cost V 6 bases and J 4 bases, with 13 bases left between them. The CDR3 spans 14 residues. This CDR3 reads CASSHQGSNQPQHF. The CDR3 DNA reads TGTGCCAGCAGCCACCAGGGGTCTAATCAGCCCCAGCATTTT.

This clonotype has a count of ten or more. The genes are TRBV12-3 or TRBV12-4 and TRBJ2-3; the match to TRBD2 covers 10 bases. Trimming removed 4 bases from V and 1 base from J; junction bases left unmatched: 2. This CDR3 region has 15 residues. This chain's CDR3 is CASSSAGGGTDTQYF. Here the CDR3 DNA reads TGTGCCAGCAGTTCAGCGGGAGGGGGCACAGATACGCAGTATTTT.

V gene TRBV18 combines with J gene TRBJ2-1; 11 nucleotides align to TRBD1. After removal of 3 bases from V and 1 base from J, the junction contained 5 bases not matched to a gene. Germline V gene sequence: CDR1 KGHSH, CDR2 LQKENI. The CDR3 is made up of 17 amino acids. CDR3 in amino acids: CASSPADRGLSYNEQFF. DNA of the CDR3: TGTGCCAGCTCACCGGCGGACAGGGGGCTTTCCTACAATGAGCAGTTCTTC.

This clonotype has a count of ten or more. CDR3 DNA sequence: TGTGCCAGCAGCTGGGCTCTAGGGGCGCAGTACTTC. It translates to CASSWALGAQYF. This rearrangement joins TRBV7-9 to TRBJ2-7, with D possibly matching TRBD1 (5 bases). CDR1 and CDR2 (germline): SEHNR, FQNEAQ (reference sequence). V lost 4 bases and J lost 9, with 13 bases in between. The CDR3 has 12 residues.

Worth noting for this clonotype: This could be a read error, since a much larger clone is one nucleotide away. This sequence joins TRBV6-5 and TRBJ2-7, with 7 bases matching TRBD1. J lost 7 bases, V lost 7 bases, and 10 bases had no gene match. Germline V CDR1 and CDR2: MNHEY, SVGAGI. The CDR3 covers 13 residues. The CDR3 DNA sequence: TGTGCCAGCACGTTGACAGGGATATGGGAGCAGTACTTC. It specifies CASTLTGIWEQYF.

Points on this clonotype: No conserved phenylalanine or tryptophan ends this CDR3, so it is likely a read error. The V and J genes are TRBV9 and TRBJ2-7; unclear D gene. The CDR3 runs 14 residues. Between the trimmed V and J ends, which lost 1 base and 3 bases, there was a span of 11 bases. CDR1 is SGDLS, CDR2 YYNGEE, per germline. CDR3 amino acids: CASSVRLSSYEQYL. Written as DNA, the CDR3 is TGTGCCAGCAGCGTAAGGCTCTCCAGCTACGAGCAGTACTTA.

The V and J genes are TRBV20-1 and TRBJ2-1, with 9 bases lining up with TRBD2. The CDR3 spans 18 residues. The junction had 13 bases not matched to a gene; V was cut back by 3 bases and J by 1 base. Germline V gene sequence: CDR1 DFQATT, CDR2 SNEGSKA (reference sequence). CDR3 sequence reads: CSASGAHGSGRSYNEQFF. As DNA, the CDR3 is TGCAGTGCTAGTGGGGCCCACGGAAGCGGGAGGTCCTACAATGAGCAGTTCTTC.

For this clonotype: This could be a read error, since a much larger clone is one nucleotide away. The CDR3 spells CASNESWDTEAFF. CDR3 DNA: TGTGCCAGCAATGAAAGTTGGGACACTGAAGCTTTCTTT. This sequence joins TRBV6-1 and TRBJ1-1; no clear D. Germline CDR1 and CDR2: MNHNS and SASEGT. The CDR3 extends over 13 amino acids.

With respect to this clonotype: A read error may explain this, as a much larger clone is one base away. The V call is TRBV5-5, the J call TRBJ2-7, with D hard to call. V gave up 3 bases and J gave up 9 bases, with 22 bases separating them. The CDR3 runs to 15 residues. Per the germline V gene, CDR1 is SGHKS and CDR2 is YYEKEE (reference sequence). CDR3 in amino acids: CASSSWAAKGYGQYF. DNA of the CDR3: TGTGCCAGCAGCTCGTGGGCGGCCAAAGGATATGGGCAGTACTTC. Together with reference TRBV5-5 and TRBJ2-7, the CDR3 gives the full variable domain: DAGVTQSPTHLIKTRGQQVTLRCSPISGHKSVSWYQQVLGQGPQFIFQYYEKEERGRGNFPDRFSARQFPNYSSELNVNALLLGDSALYLCASSSWAAKGYGQYFGPGTRLTVT.

A word on this clonotype: A read error may be the cause here, since a much bigger clone is one base away. J is TRBJ1-6 and V is TRBV30; D remains unclear. Germline CDR1 is GTSNPN and CDR2 is SVGIG (reference sequence). Trimming took 0 bases from V and 9 from J, leaving 3 bases between them. The CDR3 contains 11 residues. The CDR3: CAWSVVSPLHF. The CDR3 DNA sequence: TGTGCCTGGAGTGTCGTTTCACCCCTCCACTTT.

This clonotype was recorded a few times. The DNA of the CDR3 is TGCGCCAGCAGCTTGGCCATATCGAGGGGGGGGGAGACCCAGTACTTC. It encodes CASSLAISRGGETQYF. The chain couples TRBV5-1 to TRBJ2-5; D is possibly TRBD2 (7 bases). The CDR3 runs 16 residues. The germline V gene has CDR1 SGHRS and CDR2 YFSETQ. Trimming shortened V by 0 bases and J by 5 bases, and 17 bases separated the two germline ends.

This clonotype was counted many times. The V and J genes are TRBV27 and TRBJ2-2, with 9 bases lining up with TRBD1. Germline loops: CDR1 MNHEY, CDR2 SMNVEV (reference sequence). V lost 9 bases to trimming and J lost 5 bases; unmatched junction nucleotides: 7. This CDR3 comprises 14 residues. The CDR3 region is CASTGGDGTGELFF. CDR3 sequence (DNA): TGTGCCAGTACAGGGGGCGATGGAACCGGGGAGCTGTTTTTT.

This clonotype counts as medium-sized. V is TRBV19 and J is TRBJ2-7; no reliable D call. CDR3 length equals 13 residues. Per the germline V gene, CDR1 is LNHDA and CDR2 is SQIVND (reference sequence). Trimming took off 3 bases at V and 3 bases at J, with 9 bases between the two ends. CDR3 DNA: TGTGCCAGTAGTATCGGGCAAGACTACGAGCAGTACTTC. This gives the protein CASSIGQDYEQYF.

V gene TRBV9 combines with J gene TRBJ2-3; 8 bases agree with TRBD2. The trim removed 2 bases at V and 0 bases at J, leaving 2 bases unmatched. Germline V lookup: CDR1 SGDLS, CDR2 YYNGEE. This CDR3 spans 15 amino acids. CDR3 region: CASSVSGTSTDTQYF. Here the CDR3 DNA reads TGTGCCAGCAGCGTTAGCGGGACTAGCACAGATACGCAGTATTTT. The whole variable domain, filled in from reference TRBV9 and TRBJ2-3, reads DSGVTQTPKHLITATGQRVTLRCSPRSGDLSVYWYQQSLDQGLQFLIQYYNGEERAKGNILERFSAQQFPDLHSELNLSSLELGDSALYFCASSVSGTSTDTQYFGPGTRLTVL.

This clonotype was detected many times. The rearrangement joins TRBV27 to TRBJ2-5; TRBD1 is a possible D gene (6 bases). The V end was cut by 5 bases, the J end by 0 bases, with 16 bases between. Germline V gene lookup returns CDR1 MNHEY and CDR2 SMNVEV (reference sequence). The CDR3 covers 16 residues. CDR3 nucleotides: TGTGCCAGCAGTCCAGGGTGGGGGCGGAACCAAGAGACCCAGTACTTC. Protein: CASSPGWGRNQETQYF.

As concerns this clonotype: The junction departs from the called germline gene at one end, perhaps through a read error. This chain's CDR3 is CASSLRSGTLTVELFF. DNA of the CDR3: TGTGCCAGCAGCTTACGTAGCGGGACACTCACCGTGGAGCTGTTTTTT. The chain carries TRBV7-3 and TRBJ2-2; TRBD2 matches 8 bases. This CDR3 region has 16 residues. In germline, CDR1 is SGHTA, CDR2 FQGTGA.

The chain uses TRBV7-9 and TRBJ1-4; D may be TRBD1 (6 bases). This CDR3 is 18 amino acids long. Germline V gene data show CDR1 as SEHNR and CDR2 as FQNEAQ (reference sequence). Trimming took 5 bases from V and 1 from J, leaving 20 bases between them. DNA of the CDR3: TGTGCCAGCAGCCCCGGACAGTTCGGTTCTGGAACTAATGAAAAACTGTTTTTT. Amino acids: CASSPGQFGSGTNEKLFF.